This passage covers 26 T cell receptor beta chains from one sample sequenced in a study of shared clonotypes between healthy human individuals. Generated by immunoSEQ multiplex PCR, the TCRdb table keeps only in-frame clones and is missing some. Found here are about 1.5 million clones, roughly 98% of them singletons; the top ten hold less than 0.55%. What was sequenced was naive CD4+ T cells sorted from blood. As for subset: CD45RA+ positively selected. Receptors originate from a man aged 25 to 40 in good health.

This sequence joins TRBV19 and TRBJ1-1, with 8 bases lining up with TRBD1. Losses at the gene ends were 7 bases for V and 10 bases for J; bases not matched to a gene: 14. CDR3 length: 14 residues. Germline V gene sequence: CDR1 LNHDA, CDR2 SQIVND (reference sequence). The CDR3 bases are TGTGCCAGTACCACTGACAGGGGAGTATACGGAGCTTTCTTT. Amino acids: CASTTDRGVYGAFF.

On this clone itself: Distinct nucleotide sequences in the sample also encode this CDR3. This sequence joins TRBV18 and TRBJ2-7; tentatively, D is TRBD1 (6 bases). CDR1 is KGHSH, CDR2 LQKENI, per germline. The germline V and J ends were trimmed by 0 bases and 1 base, with 7 bases remaining between them. This CDR3 is 14 amino acids long. The CDR3 DNA is TGTGCCAGCTCACCACCGACAGGATCCTACGAGCAGTACTTC. This gives the protein CASSPPTGSYEQYF.

The rearrangement links TRBV6-5 to TRBJ1-1; no reliable D call. The V gene lost 4 bases and the J gene lost 4 bases, with 13 bases spanning the gap. The CDR3 length is 14 residues. Per germline, CDR1 MNHEY and CDR2 SVGAGI. CDR3 sequence: CASSLGRVATEAFF. The CDR3 DNA follows: TGTGCCAGCAGTTTGGGAAGGGTAGCCACTGAAGCTTTCTTT.

The chain joins TRBV9 to TRBJ2-2; D possibly corresponds to TRBD2 (5 bases). V was pared by 2 bases and J by 3 bases, with 11 bases between. The germline V gene encodes CDR1 SGDLS and CDR2 YYNGEE. The CDR3 is 15 amino acids. The CDR3 bases are TGTGCCAGCAGCGTGTCGCTGGGAGACACCGGGGAGCTGTTTTTT. It codes for CASSVSLGDTGELFF.

This chain links TRBV5-4 with TRBJ1-1; D not certain. The V gene lost 0 bases and the J gene lost 4 bases, with 10 bases spanning the gap. The CDR3 runs 14 residues. From germline, CDR1 is SGHNT and CDR2 YYREEE (reference sequence). This CDR3 is CASSLDRGRTEAFF. In DNA form, the CDR3 reads TGTGCCAGCAGCTTGGATCGGGGTCGCACTGAAGCTTTCTTT.

This chain links TRBV11-3 with TRBJ2-2; 7 nucleotides match TRBD1. The CDR3 consists of 14 residues. Germline assignment: CDR1 SGHNT and CDR2 YENEEA. V shed 5 bases and J 4 bases; nucleotides not matched to a gene: 4. The CDR3 nucleotides read TGTGCCAGCAGCCTCCGGGACAGCACCGGGGAGCTGTTTTTT. It yields the protein CASSLRDSTGELFF.

The chain combines TRBV9 with TRBJ1-1, with unresolved D. With 0 bases removed from V and 3 bases from J, the gap between germline ends came to 12 bases. The germline gives CDR1 SGDLS, CDR2 YYNGEE. This CDR3 is built from 15 residues. CDR3 loop: CASSVGTIGDTEAFF. In DNA form, the CDR3 reads TGTGCCAGCAGCGTAGGTACGATCGGGGACACTGAAGCTTTCTTT.

The chain carries TRBV7-6 and TRBJ2-7; 11 nucleotides align to TRBD2. With V trimmed by 5 bases and J by 4 bases, 7 bases remained unmatched. CDR1 SGHVS and CDR2 FNYEAQ come from the germline V gene. The CDR3 covers 15 residues. CDR3 in amino acids: CASSQLAGDRYEQYF. The CDR3 DNA sequence: TGTGCCAGCAGCCAACTAGCGGGAGATCGGTACGAGCAGTACTTC.

This chain uses TRBV9 with TRBJ2-7; weak D call: TRBD2 (6 bases). Germline CDR1 is SGDLS and CDR2 is YYNGEE. The V end was cut by 0 bases, the J end by 2 bases, with 15 bases between. This CDR3 has 16 residues. This CDR3 reads CASSVAAGNIPYEQYF. The CDR3 nucleotides are TGTGCCAGCAGCGTAGCTGCGGGAAATATACCCTACGAGCAGTACTTC.

The rearrangement joins TRBV6-5 to TRBJ2-7; D not certain. Trimming removed 0 bases from V and 3 bases from J, with 9 bases in between. From germline, CDR1 is MNHEY and CDR2 SVGAGI. The CDR3 has 14 amino acids. For the CDR3, the DNA is TGTGCCAGCAGTTACTCGCTCGGAAACTACGAGCAGTACTTC. This translates into CASSYSLGNYEQYF.

In this sample, this clone turned up once. V usage is TRBV28 and J usage is TRBJ1-2, with 7 bases fitting TRBD1. Germline assignment: CDR1 MDHEN and CDR2 SYDVKM. V dropped 5 bases and J dropped 7; count of bases not matched to a gene: 4. CDR3 size: 12 residues. In nucleotides, the CDR3 is TGTGCCAGCAGTGAGGGACAGCGTGGCTACACCTTC. Translated: CASSEGQRGYTF.

The chain couples TRBV21-1 to TRBJ2-1; no DNA check was done on the table's D call, TRBD2. TRBV21-1 has pseudogene status. The CDR3 totals 15 residues. In DNA, the CDR3 is TGTGCCAGCAGCAAAAAGGAGGGCCCTAAGGATGAGCAGTTCTTC. It translates to CASSKKEGPKDEQFF.

The chain combines TRBV7-2 with TRBJ2-7, with a weak D call TRBD1 (5 bases). CDR1 and CDR2 from the germline V gene are SGHTA and FQGNSA. Trimming left V 2 bases short and J 2 bases short, with 13 bases between. The CDR3 has 15 residues. The CDR3 loop reads CASSLIRVAAYEQYF. The DNA for the CDR3 is TGTGCCAGCAGCTTAATCAGGGTAGCCGCCTACGAGCAGTACTTC. Full variable domain (missing parts from reference TRBV7-2 and TRBJ2-7): GAGVSQSPSNKVTEKGKDVELRCDPISGHTALYWYRQSLGQGLEFLIYFQGNSAPDKSGLPSDRFSAERTGGSVSTLTIQRTQQEDSAVYLCASSLIRVAAYEQYFGPGTRLTVT.

This clone was recorded once. The chain employs TRBV28 and TRBJ1-2; D is unclear. This CDR3 contains 14 residues. V was cut by 6 bases and J by 1 base, with 12 bases left in between. CDR1 MDHEN and CDR2 SYDVKM come from the germline V gene. CDR3 in amino acids: CASSQIYVNYGYTF. Here the CDR3 DNA reads TGTGCCAGCAGCCAGATCTACGTTAACTATGGCTACACCTTC.

The rearrangement links TRBV5-5 to TRBJ1-5; D unresolved. V lost 1 base and J 7 bases, leaving 15 bases between the germline ends. Germline CDR1 reads SGHKS; CDR2 reads YYEKEE (reference sequence). This CDR3 spans 15 amino acids. The CDR3, as DNA: TGTGCCAGCAGCTTGTGGGTACAGACGGGGCAGCCCCAGCATTTT. It yields the protein CASSLWVQTGQPQHF.

The chain recombines TRBV10-2 with TRBJ1-5; D unclear. Trimming left V 0 bases short and J 0 bases short, with 9 bases between. The V gene's germline CDR1 is WSHSY and CDR2 SAAADI. CDR3 length equals 16 residues. In nucleotides, the CDR3 is TGCGCCAGCAGTGAGTCGGGAGTTTATAGCAATCAGCCCCAGCATTTT. Translating gives CASSESGVYSNQPQHF.

On this clone itself: Other DNA sequences in the same sample also yield this CDR3. The chain recombines TRBV7-2 with TRBJ1-5; D gene ambiguous. The V gene's germline CDR1 is SGHTA and CDR2 FQGNSA. The CDR3 length is 13 residues. Trimming left V 1 base short and J 3 bases short, with 4 bases between. The CDR3 DNA reads as TGTGCCAGCAGCTTAGACCCCAATCAGCCCCAGCATTTT. This codes for CASSLDPNQPQHF.

The chain recombines TRBV11-2 with TRBJ2-7; D not resolved. The CDR3 totals 15 residues. V was trimmed by 2 bases and J by 1 base, leaving 12 bases between them. Per germline, CDR1 SGHAT and CDR2 FQNNGV. CDR3 DNA: TGTGCCAGCAGCTTAATGCGGCGCAATTCCTACGAGCAGTACTTC. This sequence encodes CASSLMRRNSYEQYF.

This clone was found once. The same CDR3 arises from other DNA sequences in this sample as well. The chain employs TRBV18 and TRBJ2-5, with D uncertain. Per germline, CDR1 KGHSH and CDR2 LQKENI. This CDR3 has 13 amino acids. V dropped 1 base and J dropped 1 base, with 4 bases sitting between them. DNA for the CDR3: TGTGCCAGCTCACCACGGATCCAAGAGACCCAGTACTTC. This codes for CASSPRIQETQYF.

V usage is TRBV7-6 and J usage is TRBJ2-3; D is unclear. CDR1 and CDR2 from the germline V gene are SGHVS and FNYEAQ. Trimming stripped 0 bases from V and 4 bases from J, with 8 bases between. The CDR3 totals 14 residues. The CDR3 DNA sequence: TGTGCCAGCAGCTTAGCCCGGCCCGCAGATACGCAGTATTTT. It translates to CASSLARPADTQYF. The full variable domain, rest sourced from reference TRBV7-6 and TRBJ2-3, is GAGVSQSPRYKVTKRGQDVALRCDPISGHVSLYWYRQALGQGPEFLTYFNYEAQQDKSGLPNDRFSAERPEGSISTLTIQRTEQRDSAMYRCASSLARPADTQYFGPGTRLTVL.

The chain employs TRBV18 and TRBJ2-7; TRBD1 is a possible D gene (5 bases). The V end was cut by 0 bases, the J end by 5 bases, with 14 bases between. Germline CDR1 and CDR2: KGHSH and LQKENI. The CDR3 covers 15 residues. The CDR3 coding sequence is TGTGCCAGCTCACCACCGGCAGGGCTTTACCACGAGCAGTACTTC. Translation: CASSPPAGLYHEQYF.

The V call is TRBV11-2, the J call TRBJ1-1, with D perhaps TRBD1 (5 bases). Trimming shortened V by 4 bases and J by 0 bases, and 21 bases separated the two germline ends. Germline V gene sequence: CDR1 SGHAT, CDR2 FQNNGV. This CDR3 has 18 residues. CDR3: CASSSLSMSGGMNTEAFF. DNA of the CDR3: TGTGCCAGCAGCTCACTTAGTATGTCTGGGGGTATGAACACTGAAGCTTTCTTT. The full variable domain, in which reference TRBV11-2 and TRBJ1-1 provide the parts outside the CDR3, is EAGVAQSPRYKIIEKRQSVAFWCNPISGHATLYWYQQILGQGPKLLIQFQNNGVVDDSQLPKDRFSAERLKGVDSTLKIQPAKLEDSAVYLCASSSLSMSGGMNTEAFFGQGTRLTVV.

In regard to this clone: Within the sample, other DNA sequences also encode this same CDR3. The chain joins TRBV18 to TRBJ1-4; D call uncertain. CDR1 KGHSH and CDR2 LQKENI come from the germline V gene. The CDR3 sequence is 12 residues long. V lost 3 bases and J 8 bases, leaving 7 bases between the germline ends. Here the CDR3 reads CASSPRGEKLFF. The CDR3 nucleotides read TGTGCCAGCTCACCGCGAGGGGAAAAACTGTTTTTT.

V is TRBV10-2 and J is TRBJ2-3; D not certain. V lost 10 bases, J lost 4 bases, and 12 bases lay in between. The CDR3 covers 12 residues. In germline, CDR1 is WSHSY, CDR2 SAAADI. The CDR3 here is CATRWGADTQYF. CDR3 sequence (DNA): TGCGCCACCCGATGGGGTGCAGATACGCAGTATTTT.

This clone was observed a single time. The chain employs TRBV4-3 and TRBJ1-5; 10 bases match TRBD1. CDR3 size: 16 residues. Germline CDR1 LGHNA, CDR2 YSLEER. With 3 bases clipped from V and 5 bases from J, the junction kept 7 bases outside the gene matches. The CDR3 DNA follows: TGCGCCAGCAGCCAGGGACAGGGGATCCGGGATCAGCCCCAGCATTTT. Protein sequence: CASSQGQGIRDQPQHF.

The CDR3 DNA sequence: TGTGCCAGCAGTACCGGGACAACAAACTACGAGCAGTACTTC. It codes for CASSTGTTNYEQYF. The chain links TRBV5-4 to TRBJ2-7; perhaps TRBD1 as D (6 bases). The CDR3 sequence is 14 residues long. V lost 5 bases, J lost 3 bases, and 15 bases lay in between. Germline CDR1 and CDR2: SGHNT and YYREEE (reference sequence).